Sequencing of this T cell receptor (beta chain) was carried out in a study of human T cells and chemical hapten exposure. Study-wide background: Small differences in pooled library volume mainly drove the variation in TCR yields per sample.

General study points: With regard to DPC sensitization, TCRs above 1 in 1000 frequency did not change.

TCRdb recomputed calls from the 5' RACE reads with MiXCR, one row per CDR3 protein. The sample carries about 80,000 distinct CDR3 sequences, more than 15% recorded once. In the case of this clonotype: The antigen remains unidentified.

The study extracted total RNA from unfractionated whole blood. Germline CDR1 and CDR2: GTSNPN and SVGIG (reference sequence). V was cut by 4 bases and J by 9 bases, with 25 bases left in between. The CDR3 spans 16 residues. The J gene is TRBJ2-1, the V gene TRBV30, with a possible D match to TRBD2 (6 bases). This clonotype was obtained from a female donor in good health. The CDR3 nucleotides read TGTGCCTGGAATTCTCGCGGGGAGCCGAATCCCAGTGAGCAGTTCTTC. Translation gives CAWNSRGEPNPSEQFF.